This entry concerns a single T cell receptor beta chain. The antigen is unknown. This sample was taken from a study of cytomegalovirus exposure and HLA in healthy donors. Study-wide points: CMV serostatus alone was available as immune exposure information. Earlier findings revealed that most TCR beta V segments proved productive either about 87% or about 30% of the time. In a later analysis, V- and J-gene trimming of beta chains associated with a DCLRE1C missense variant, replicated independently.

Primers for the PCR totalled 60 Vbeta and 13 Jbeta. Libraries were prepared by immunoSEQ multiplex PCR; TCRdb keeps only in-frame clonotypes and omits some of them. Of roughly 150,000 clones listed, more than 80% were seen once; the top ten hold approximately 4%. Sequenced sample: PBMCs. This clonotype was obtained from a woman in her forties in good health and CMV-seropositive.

The CDR3 DNA follows: TGTGCCAGCAGTTTATCGTTCCACATGAACACTGAAGCTTTCTTT. Encoded protein: CASSLSFHMNTEAFF. This rearrangement joins TRBV27 to TRBJ1-1; no firm D call. Trimming removed 0 bases from V and 0 bases from J, with 8 bases in between. CDR1 is MNHEY, CDR2 SMNVEV, per germline (reference sequence). The CDR3 totals 15 residues.